The T cell receptor beta chain described here comes from a study of technical replicates of blood from a few donors. Germline lookup yields CDR1 MDHEN and CDR2 SYDVKM. This CDR3 region has 16 residues. Trimming took off 5 bases at V and 8 bases at J, with 22 bases between the two ends. Libraries were prepared by immunoSEQ multiplex PCR; TCRdb keeps only in-frame clonotypes and omits some of them. The sample shows tens of thousands of clones, 90% to 95% of them seen only once. The genes are TRBV28 and TRBJ2-1, with D perhaps matching TRBD1 (6 bases). Sequencing input: T cells isolated from PBMCs. This receptor was identified in a human donor in good health. The CDR3 reads CASSGGRVSIGDEQFF. The DNA for the CDR3 is TGTGCCAGCAGTGGGGGCAGGGTCTCCATCGGCGATGAGCAGTTCTTC.